The entry below gives a single T cell receptor beta chain sequence along with its context. Its specificity is unknown. These data originate in a study of cytotoxic CD8 clonotypes in ibrutinib-treated CLL. Overall study context: Among the patients, roughly 12 presented as relapsed/refractory and over 14 as treatment-naive; roughly 17 showed unmutated IGHV. After a median of 68 months, 14 patients stayed remitted and some twelve progressed; responses had been partial in about 24 and complete in 2.

Study-level points and caveats: Clonality was higher at baseline than in age-matched healthy donors and tracked circulating CD8+ T-cell counts. Shared public clonotypes were rare, and on treatment they either got smaller or stayed the same.

The CDR3 is made up of 14 amino acids. V was trimmed by 0 bases and J by 0 bases, leaving 5 bases between them. Germline loops: CDR1 LNHDA, CDR2 SQIVND (reference sequence). Repertoires were generated with immunoSEQ multiplex PCR, while TCRdb's copy carries only in-frame clones and drops some. The top ten hold about 3.3% of the sample, which has about 130,000 clones, around four fifths seen once. This TCR was sampled from a human donor with chronic lymphocytic leukemia. The chain uses TRBV19 and TRBJ1-1; TRBD1 is a possible D gene (5 bases). The sample in question was PBMCs, obtained after 24 months of ibrutinib treatment. CDR3 protein: CASSIEGLNTEAFF. In nucleotides, the CDR3 is TGTGCCAGTAGTATAGAGGGACTGAACACTGAAGCTTTCTTT.